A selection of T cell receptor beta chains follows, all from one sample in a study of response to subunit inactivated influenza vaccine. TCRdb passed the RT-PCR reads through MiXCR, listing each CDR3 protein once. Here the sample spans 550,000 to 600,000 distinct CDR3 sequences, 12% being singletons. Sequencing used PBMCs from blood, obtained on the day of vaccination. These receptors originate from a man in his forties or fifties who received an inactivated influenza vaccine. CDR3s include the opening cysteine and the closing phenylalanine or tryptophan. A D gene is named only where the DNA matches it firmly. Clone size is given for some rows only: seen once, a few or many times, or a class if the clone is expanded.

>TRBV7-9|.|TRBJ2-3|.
TGTGCCAGCAGTAAGTTACAGGGATTCACAGATACGCAGTATTTT
CASSKLQGFTDTQYF
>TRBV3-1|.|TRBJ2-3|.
TGTGCCAGCAGCCAAGAACGGGGGACCTTCCCCACAGATACGCAGTATTTT
CASSQERGTFPTDTQYF
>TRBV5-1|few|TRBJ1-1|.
TGCGCCAGCAGCTTGTCGAGTACGAACACTGAAGCTTTCTTT
CASSLSSTNTEAFF
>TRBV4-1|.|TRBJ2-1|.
TGCGCCAGCAGCCAGGGCCGAGCAGCGAGCTCCTACAATGAGCAGTTCTTC
CASSQGRAASSYNEQFF
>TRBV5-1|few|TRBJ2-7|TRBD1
TGCGCCAGCAGCTTGGTGAGAGGTGGGACAGGGGACAACGAGCAGTACTTC
CASSLVRGGTGDNEQYF
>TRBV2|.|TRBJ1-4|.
TGTGCCAGCAGTGAGGAAGGGCTGTCTAATGAAAAACTGTTTTTT
CASSEEGLSNEKLFF
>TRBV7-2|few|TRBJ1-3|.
TGTGCCAGCAGCTTAGGAGGCAGTAGCTCTGGAAACACCATATATTTT
CASSLGGSSSGNTIYF
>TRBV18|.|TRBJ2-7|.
TGTGCCAGCTCACCAGCTGGGGCTAGCTCCTACGAGCTGTACTTC
CASSPAGASSYELYF
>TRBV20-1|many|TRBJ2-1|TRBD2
TGCAGTGCTAGAGGGAAGGGCGGGAGCGATTCCTATGAGCAGTTCTTC
CSARGKGGSDSYEQFF
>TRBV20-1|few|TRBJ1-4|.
TGCAGTGCTAGAGTCGACCTGGATTCGAATGAAAAACTGTTTTTT
CSARVDLDSNEKLFF
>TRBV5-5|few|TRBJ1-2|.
TGTGCCAGCAGCTTGGGGGGACAACCTGGTCACTATGGCTACACCTTC
CASSLGGQPGHYGYTF
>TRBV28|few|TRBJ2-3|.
TGTGCCAGCAGCCGCTGGGACACACGCACAGATACGCAGTATTTT
CASSRWDTRTDTQYF
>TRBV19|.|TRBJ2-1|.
TGTGCCAGTAGTATCAGGCTCCAGAGCTCCTACAATGAGCAGTTCTTC
CASSIRLQSSYNEQFF
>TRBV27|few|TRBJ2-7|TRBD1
TGTGCCAGCAGCGAAGACAGGGTCTCCTACGAGCAGTACTTC
CASSEDRVSYEQYF
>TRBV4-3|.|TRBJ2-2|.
TGCGCCAGCAGCCAAGGGGAGGGGGCTCTGTTCAACACCGGGGAGCTGTTTTTT
CASSQGEGALFNTGELFF
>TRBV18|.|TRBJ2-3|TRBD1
TGTGCCAGCTCACCACCGATGGGACAGGGGACGGATACGCAGTATTTT
CASSPPMGQGTDTQYF
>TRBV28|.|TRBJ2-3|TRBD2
TGTGCCAGCAGTTTACCGGGAGGGATAGATACGCAGTATTTT
CASSLPGGIDTQYF
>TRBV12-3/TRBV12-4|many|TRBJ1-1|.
TGTGCCAGCAGTAGACAGGACTTCGGCGAAGCTTTCTTT
CASSRQDFGEAFF
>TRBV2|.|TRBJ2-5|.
TGTGCCAGCAGTAGGTCAGTCCAAGAGACCCAGTACTTC
CASSRSVQETQYF
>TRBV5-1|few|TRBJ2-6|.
TGCGCCAGCAGCGCTGTTTTGGGCCTCCTTTCTGGGGCCAACGTCCTGACTTTC
CASSAVLGLLSGANVLTF
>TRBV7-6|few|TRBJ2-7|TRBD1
TGTGCCAGCAGCTTAACGGCAGGGGGATACGAGCAGTACTTC
CASSLTAGGYEQYF
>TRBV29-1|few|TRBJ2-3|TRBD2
TGCAGCGTTGATCCCCAGACTTGGACTAGCGGGACGGGTACGCAGTATTTT
CSVDPQTWTSGTGTQYF
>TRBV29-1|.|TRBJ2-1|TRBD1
TGCAGCGTGCCGAGACAGGGGCACTACAATGAGCAGTTCTTC
CSVPRQGHYNEQFF
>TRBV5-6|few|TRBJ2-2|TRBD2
TGTGCCAGCAGCTGGACGACTAGCAGGGCCGGGGAGCTGTTTTTT
CASSWTTSRAGELFF
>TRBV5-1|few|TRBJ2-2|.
TGCGCCAGCAGCAATACAGTGAACACCGGGGAGCTGTTTTTT
CASSNTVNTGELFF
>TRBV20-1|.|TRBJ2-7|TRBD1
TGCAGTGCTAGAGTCGTGGGACAGAGACCCTACGAGCAGTACTTC
CSARVVGQRPYEQYF
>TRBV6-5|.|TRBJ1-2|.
TGTGCCAGCAGTTACTGGCAGGGTGGCTATGGCTACACCTTC
CASSYWQGGYGYTF
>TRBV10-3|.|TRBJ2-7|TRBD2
TGTGCCAGCGCGGGGGGGGCCGAGCAGTACTTC
CASAGGAEQYF
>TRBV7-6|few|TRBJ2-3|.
TGTGCCAGCAGCTTAGCCGGGGGCATTGGCACAGATACGCAGTATTTT
CASSLAGGIGTDTQYF
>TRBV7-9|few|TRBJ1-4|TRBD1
TGTGCCAGCAGCTGGGACAGGGGAGGTGAAAAACTGTTTTTT
CASSWDRGGEKLFF
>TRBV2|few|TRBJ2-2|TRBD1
TGTGCCAGCAGTGAACACAGGGGCACCGGGGAGCTGTTTTTT
CASSEHRGTGELFF
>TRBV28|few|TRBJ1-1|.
TGTGCCAGCAGTACCCTCAGCGGGTCTGAAGCTTTCTTT
CASSTLSGSEAFF
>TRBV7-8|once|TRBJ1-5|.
TGTGCCAGCAGCTTAGAGCCAGCCGGCCATAGCAATCAGCCCCAGCATTTT
CASSLEPAGHSNQPQHF
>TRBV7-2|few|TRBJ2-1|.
TGTGCCAGCAACCCCGGGGTGAGCTCCTACAATGAGCAGTTCTTC
CASNPGVSSYNEQFF
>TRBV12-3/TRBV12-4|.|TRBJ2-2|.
TGTGCCAGCAGTTTCGTTATCAGTTTCACCGGGGAGCTGTTTTTT
CASSFVISFTGELFF
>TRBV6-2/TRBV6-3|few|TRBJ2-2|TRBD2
TGTGCCAGCAGTTTAGAGGGAGCGGGAGTCACCGGGGAGCTGTTTTTT
CASSLEGAGVTGELFF
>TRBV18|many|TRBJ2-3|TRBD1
TGTGCCAGCTCCCCGACCCCGGGACAGGGGGCCACAGATACGCAGTATTTT
CASSPTPGQGATDTQYF
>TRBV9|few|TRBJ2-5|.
TGTGCCAGCAGCCCATGGTGGACAAGCCAAGAGACCCAGTACTTC
CASSPWWTSQETQYF
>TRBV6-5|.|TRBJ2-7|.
TGTGCCAGCAGTTACTCGAATGGGGACTACGAGCAGTACTTC
CASSYSNGDYEQYF
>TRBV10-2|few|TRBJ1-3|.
TGCGCCAGCAGTGAATCCAGGGCAAACACCATATATTTT
CASSESRANTIYF
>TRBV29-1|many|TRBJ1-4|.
TGCAGCGCCCGATTAAGTCCAGCGAATAATGAAAAACTGTTTTTT
CSARLSPANNEKLFF
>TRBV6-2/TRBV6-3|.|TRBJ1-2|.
TGTGCCAGCAGTTACTCCAGCAGGGGTAACTATGGCTACACCTTC
CASSYSSRGNYGYTF
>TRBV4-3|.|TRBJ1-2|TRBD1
TGCGCCAGCAGCCCCGGACAGGGGCACTATGGCTACACCTTC
CASSPGQGHYGYTF
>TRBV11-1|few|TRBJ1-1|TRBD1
TGTGCCAGCAGCCGCCCCGGACAGGGAATAATCGGTAGCACTGAAGCTTTCTTT
CASSRPGQGIIGSTEAFF
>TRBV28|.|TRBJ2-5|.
TGTGCCAGCAGTTTTGGGGGGGGGCCCCAAGAGACCCAGTACTTC
CASSFGGGPQETQYF
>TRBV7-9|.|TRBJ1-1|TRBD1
TGTGCCAGCAGCTCCGCGAGCGGGACAGGGTCGGCTTTCTTT
CASSSASGTGSAFF
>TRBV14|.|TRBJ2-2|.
TGTGCCAGCAGCCAAGCCATTAACACCGGGGAGCTGTTTTTT
CASSQAINTGELFF
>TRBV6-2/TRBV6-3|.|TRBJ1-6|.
TGTGCCAGCATGCGAGGGGCCGGATCACCCCTCCACTTT
CASMRGAGSPLHF
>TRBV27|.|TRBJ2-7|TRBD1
TGTGCCAGCCGCCCCGACAGGGCAAGAACCTACGAGCAGTACTTC
CASRPDRARTYEQYF
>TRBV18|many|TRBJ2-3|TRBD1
TGTGCCAGCTCACCCACACCGGGACAGGGGGCCGGCACAGATACGCAGTATTTT
CASSPTPGQGAGTDTQYF
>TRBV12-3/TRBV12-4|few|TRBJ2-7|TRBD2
TGTGCCAGCAGTTTTGCGGGAGCCTACGAGCAGTACTTC
CASSFAGAYEQYF
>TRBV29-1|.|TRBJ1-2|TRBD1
TGCAGCGTTGAAGGAGGGAGACAGGGGGGCGACTATGGCTACACCTTC
CSVEGGRQGGDYGYTF
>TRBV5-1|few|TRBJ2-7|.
TGCGCCAGCAGCGGCAGGGACCGTTATACCTCCCCCACCTACGAGCAGTACTTC
CASSGRDRYTSPTYEQYF
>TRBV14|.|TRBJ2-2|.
TGTGCCAGCAGCCACACTAGGGGTAGTACCGGGGAGCTGTTTTTT
CASSHTRGSTGELFF